The clone carrying this T cell receptor (beta chain) has just a few counts. The data stem from a study of T-cell reconstitution after alpha-beta-depleted transplantation in children. Researchers prepared the TCRbeta library using unique molecular identifiers, the study reports. Each CDR3 protein is one row after TCRdb ran MiXCR on the PCR reads. The sample yields some 100,000 distinct CDR3 sequences, around a sixth seen once. This CDR3 region has 15 residues. The germline V gene has CDR1 SGHTA and CDR2 FQGNSA. V was pared by 5 bases and J by 4 bases, with 8 bases of the junction left unmatched. J is TRBJ2-1 and V is TRBV7-2, with TRBD2 identical over 7 bases. The sequence was collected from a male patient aged 2 to 10 who had a stem cell transplant for acute lymphoblastic leukemia, so the T cells may come from the graft donor. Sequences were derived from PBMCs, mostly from graft donor cells, sampled 180 days after TCRalphabeta/CD19-depleted stem cell transplant. The CDR3 spells CASSRGLGPYNEQFF. CDR3 nucleotide sequence: TGTGCCAGCAGCAGAGGACTAGGCCCTTACAATGAGCAGTTCTTC. Supplemented by reference TRBV7-2 and TRBJ2-1, the full variable domain reads GAGVSQSPSNKVTEKGKDVELRCDPISGHTALYWYRQSLGQGLEFLIYFQGNSAPDKSGLPSDRFSAERTGGSVSTLTIQRTQQEDSAVYLCASSRGLGPYNEQFFGPGTRLTVL.